This TCR beta chain was documented in a study of PD-L1 blockade in urothelial cancer. Overall study context: Patients went on atezolizumab at some point between 2012 and 2014, receiving 1,200 mg intravenously every 3 weeks.

The time point here: peripheral blood 6 weeks after treatment start. Method: immunoSEQ multiplex PCR; TCRdb's copy keeps in-frame clones and lacks some. The sample lists around 110,000 clones, roughly 89% occurring once. This clonotype was obtained from a man in his sixties with urothelial cancer. The sequenced sample was PBMCs, obtained around atezolizumab (anti-PD-L1) treatment.

The CDR3 coding sequence is TGTGCCAGCAGTTCCGGGACACCCGAGAGGGCTTTCTTT. As protein: CASSSGTPERAFF. This chain links TRBV7-2 with TRBJ1-1; D possibly corresponds to TRBD1 (6 bases). Per germline, CDR1 SGHTA and CDR2 FQGNSA. V was trimmed by 6 bases and J by 11 bases, leaving 19 bases between them. This CDR3 has 13 amino acids.